In this sample, the clone carrying this T cell receptor beta chain turned up once. The antigen is undetermined. At one end, the junction sequence differs from germline, possibly due to a read error. In germline, CDR1 is SGHAT, CDR2 FQNNGV. The CDR3 spans 11 residues. TCR beta cDNA was prepared out of approximately 500 ng total RNA by means of a constant-region primer. For TCR beta, libraries were produced by three nested multiplex PCR rounds using slightly modified ARM-PCR. TRBV1-TRBV30 forward primers paired with a C-beta reverse primer drove the first two PCR rounds, roughly 9 cycles each. Using its own MiXCR run on the multiplex PCR reads, TCRdb lists one record per CDR3 protein. The table shows 300,000 to 350,000 distinct CDR3 sequences, with around three fifths occurring only once. This specimen belongs to a study of tumor-infiltrating lymphocytes in primary liver carcinoma. Looking at the study overall: There were roughly 3.5 to 7.5 million productive TCRbeta reads per sample, a yield similar across tissue types. Overall study results and limits: Tumor-adjacent and tumor-blood pairs shared less of their repertoires than tumor region pairs shared. Being bulk and unsorted, samples allowed no CD4+ and CD8+ repertoire comparison.

The authors took blood RNA from unsorted whole blood and also extracted germline DNA. Collection of about 3.7 milliliters of peripheral blood took place before surgery. This receptor was identified in a woman aged 25-40 years with primary liver carcinoma and hepatitis B virus infection. Sequences were obtained from peripheral blood. The J gene is TRBJ2-3, the V gene TRBV11-2; D may match TRBD1 or TRBD2 (5 bases each). CDR3 amino acids: CASNHKGTRYF. For the CDR3, the DNA is TGTGCCAGCAACCACAAAGGGACGCGGTATTTT.